These 10 T cell receptor beta chains share one sample of origin, sequenced in a study of PD-L1 blockade in urothelial cancer. The table came from immunoSEQ multiplex PCR; TCRdb's copy has only in-frame clones and leaves some out. Of 35,000 to 50,000 clones detected, 88% appear once; the ten largest clones hold 13% to 15%. The sequences come from PBMCs, collected around atezolizumab (anti-PD-L1) treatment. The source is a woman between 55 and 75 years old with urothelial cancer.

The gene calls are TRBV13 and TRBJ2-2; no clear D. This CDR3 contains 15 residues. The V and J ends lost 5 bases and 5 bases respectively, with 15 bases between them. Germline V gene lookup returns CDR1 PRHDT and CDR2 FYEKMQ (reference sequence). CDR3 protein: CASSRPAATTGELFF. Here the CDR3 DNA reads TGTGCCAGCAGCCGCCCGGCGGCGACGACCGGGGAGCTGTTTTTT.

This clone was observed a few times. The V and J genes are TRBV4-3 and TRBJ2-3; TRBD2 matches 7 bases. V lost 3 bases to trimming and J lost 7 bases; unmatched junction nucleotides: 10. Germline CDR1 LGHNA, CDR2 YSLEER. The length of the CDR3 is 15 residues. CDR3 sequence: CASSQGGAGANTQYF. The CDR3 DNA reads TGCGCCAGCAGCCAGGGAGGGGCGGGAGCAAATACGCAGTATTTT.

V gene TRBV29-1 combines with J gene TRBJ1-5, with TRBD1 identical over 7 bases. Germline V CDR1 and CDR2: SQVTM, ANQGSEA. This CDR3 comprises 14 residues. V lost 6 bases, J lost 0 bases, and 5 bases stayed unmatched. The CDR3 DNA sequence: TGCAGCGTAGGGACAGATTATAGCAATCAGCCCCAGCATTTT. Translation gives CSVGTDYSNQPQHF.

The genes are TRBV20-1 and TRBJ2-5; 10 positions match TRBD2. The CDR3 covers 11 residues. Germline V gene lookup returns CDR1 DFQATT and CDR2 SNEGSKA (reference sequence). The J segment lost 5 bases and the V segment lost 8 bases, leaving 2 bases of the junction unmatched. The CDR3: CSRAGGETQYF. In DNA form, the CDR3 reads TGCAGTCGAGCGGGGGGGGAGACCCAGTACTTC.

The chain has TRBV19 and TRBJ2-5; the match to TRBD1 covers 8 bases. From germline, CDR1 is LNHDA and CDR2 SQIVND (reference sequence). The J segment lost 5 bases and the V segment lost 3 bases, leaving 8 bases of the junction unmatched. CDR3 length: 15 residues. Written as DNA, the CDR3 is TGTGCCAGTAGTATGGGCAGGGGGCGCTTTGAGACCCAGTACTTC. This codes for CASSMGRGRFETQYF.

The chain recombines TRBV19 with TRBJ1-5; D is unclear. There are 13 residues in the CDR3. CDR1 LNHDA and CDR2 SQIVND come from the germline V gene (reference sequence). The V end was cut by 7 bases, the J end by 3 bases, with 10 bases between. The CDR3 DNA is TGTGCCAGTACCGGGTCCCTCAATCAGCCCCAGCATTTT. It specifies CASTGSLNQPQHF. The full variable domain, rest sourced from reference TRBV19 and TRBJ1-5, is DGGITQSPKYLFRKEGQNVTLSCEQNLNHDAMYWYRQDPGQGLRLIYYSQIVNDFQKGDIAEGYSVSREKKESFPLTVTSAQKNPTAFYLCASTGSLNQPQHFGDGTRLSIL.

The V gene is TRBV13, the J gene TRBJ2-1; 12 nucleotides line up with TRBD1. Germline CDR1 is PRHDT and CDR2 is FYEKMQ (reference sequence). V was pared by 0 bases and J by 1 base, with 4 bases of the junction left unmatched. The CDR3 has 18 residues. CDR3 amino acids: CASSLGGQGASSYNEQFF. The CDR3 bases are TGTGCCAGCAGCTTAGGGGGACAGGGGGCGTCGTCCTACAATGAGCAGTTCTTC. The complete variable domain, with remaining parts taken from reference TRBV13 and TRBJ2-1, reads AAGVIQSPRHLIKEKRETATLKCYPIPRHDTVYWYQQGPGQDPQFLISFYEKMQSDKGSIPDRFSAQQFSDYHSELNMSSLELGDSALYFCASSLGGQGASSYNEQFFGPGTRLTVL.

CDR3 residues: CASSPRGGQETQYF. The CDR3 nucleotides read TGTGCCAGCTCACCACGAGGAGGGCAAGAGACCCAGTACTTC. The V and J genes are TRBV18 and TRBJ2-5, with D possibly TRBD2 on 6 matching bases. Trimming took off 1 base at V and 2 bases at J, with 8 bases between the two ends. The CDR3 totals 14 residues. Per germline, CDR1 KGHSH and CDR2 LQKENI.

The chain is built from TRBV9 and TRBJ2-7; maybe TRBD2 (5 bases). The V and J ends lost 0 bases and 2 bases respectively, with 12 bases between them. CDR3 length equals 15 residues. Germline V gene sequence: CDR1 SGDLS, CDR2 YYNGEE. As DNA, the CDR3 is TGTGCCAGCAGCGTAGAGTCATCCGGGGCCTACGAGCAGTACTTC. Translated, it gives CASSVESSGAYEQYF.

V gene TRBV7-9 combines with J gene TRBJ2-1; D is undetermined. The length of the CDR3 is 13 residues. With 6 bases removed from V and 0 bases from J, the gap between germline ends came to 6 bases. The germline V gene has CDR1 SEHNR and CDR2 FQNEAQ (reference sequence). The CDR3 protein is CASSLSSYNEQFF. The DNA for the CDR3 is TGTGCCAGCAGTCTCAGCTCCTACAATGAGCAGTTCTTC.